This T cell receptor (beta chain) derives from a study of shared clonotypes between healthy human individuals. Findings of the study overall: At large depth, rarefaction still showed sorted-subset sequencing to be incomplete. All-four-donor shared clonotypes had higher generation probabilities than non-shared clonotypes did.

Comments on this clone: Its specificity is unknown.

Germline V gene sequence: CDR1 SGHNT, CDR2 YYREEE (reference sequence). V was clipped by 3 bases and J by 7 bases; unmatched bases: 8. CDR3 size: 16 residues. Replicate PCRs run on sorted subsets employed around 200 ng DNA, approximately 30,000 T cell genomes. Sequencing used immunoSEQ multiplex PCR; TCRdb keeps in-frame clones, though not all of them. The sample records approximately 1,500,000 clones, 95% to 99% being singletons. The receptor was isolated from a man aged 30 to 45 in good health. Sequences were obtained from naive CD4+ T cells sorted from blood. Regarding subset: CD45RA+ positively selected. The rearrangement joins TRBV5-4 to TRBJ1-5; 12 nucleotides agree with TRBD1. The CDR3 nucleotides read TGTGCCAGCAGCTATACCGGGACAGGGGGCTACCAGCCCCAGCATTTT. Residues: CASSYTGTGGYQPQHF. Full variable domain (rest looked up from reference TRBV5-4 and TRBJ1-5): ETGVTQSPTHLIKTRGQQVTLRCSSQSGHNTVSWYQQALGQGPQFIFQYYREEENGRGNFPPRFSGLQFPNYSSELNVNALELDDSALYLCASSYTGTGGYQPQHFGDGTRLSIL.